This TCR beta chain originates from a study of OX40 agonist ivuxolimab in advanced cancers. Overall study: Patients assigned to dose escalation were diagnosed with hepatocellular carcinoma, melanoma, renal cell or head and neck cancer.

Some clones are missing from TCRdb's copy, which holds only in-frame ones; the method was immunoSEQ multiplex PCR. The table has 65,000 to 70,000 clones, around 87% seen once. The TCR was taken from an adult with an advanced solid tumor such as melanoma, head and neck, liver or kidney cancer. The source material was CD4+ or CD8+ T cells sorted from blood, sampled in a trial of the OX40 agonist ivuxolimab.

The CDR3 nucleotides are TGTGCCAGCAGCTTAGTCGGTTTGGGTTCCCTGAACACTGAAGCTTTCTTT. Its protein is CASSLVGLGSLNTEAFF. This chain links TRBV11-2 with TRBJ1-1; D is unresolved. The CDR3 runs 17 residues. Trimming stripped 1 base from V and 0 bases from J, with 15 bases between. From germline, CDR1 is SGHAT and CDR2 FQNNGV.